The clone carrying this TCR beta chain was observed many times. The source of the sample is a study of blood T cell repertoires in COVID-19. Trimming took 5 bases from V and 8 from J, leaving 18 bases between them. Germline-derived CDR1 and CDR2 are SEHNR and FQNEAQ (reference sequence). CDR3 size: 15 residues. As originally analysed: Cell counts per sample came from amplifying reference gene primers. Profiling relied on immunoSEQ multiplex PCR, and the TCRdb table lists in-frame clones only, not all of them. The V and J calls and clone size come from that table; D and trimming were worked out from the DNA. The table lists a few hundred thousand clones, roughly nine tenths of them singletons, with 6.2% in the top ten.

The receptor was derived from a man aged 55 to 70 with acute or convalescent COVID-19. Sequenced sample: peripheral blood. The chain links TRBV7-9 to TRBJ1-4; D is unresolved. The CDR3 region is CASSPGRGIGEKLFF. The CDR3, as DNA: TGTGCCAGCAGCCCTGGACGGGGAATAGGGGAAAAACTGTTTTTT.